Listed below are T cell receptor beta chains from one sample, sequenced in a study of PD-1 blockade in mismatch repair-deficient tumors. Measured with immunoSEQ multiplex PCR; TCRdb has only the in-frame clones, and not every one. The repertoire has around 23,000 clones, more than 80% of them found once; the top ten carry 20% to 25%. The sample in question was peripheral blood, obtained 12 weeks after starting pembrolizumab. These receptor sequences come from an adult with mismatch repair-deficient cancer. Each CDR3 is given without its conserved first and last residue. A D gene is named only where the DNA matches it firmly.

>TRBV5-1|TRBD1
ASSPDRGGGELF
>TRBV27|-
ASRESTDTQY
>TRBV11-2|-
ASSFGRGRDSYNEQF
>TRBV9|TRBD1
ASSVRDRAYEQY
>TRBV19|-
ASSLGRYTGELF
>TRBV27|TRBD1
ASSSDRVDTQY
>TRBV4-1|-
ASSQEPSSYNEQF
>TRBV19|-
ASSIGSSYNEQF
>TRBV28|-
ASSYGALNEQY
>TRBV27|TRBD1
ASSPRRTGTGELF